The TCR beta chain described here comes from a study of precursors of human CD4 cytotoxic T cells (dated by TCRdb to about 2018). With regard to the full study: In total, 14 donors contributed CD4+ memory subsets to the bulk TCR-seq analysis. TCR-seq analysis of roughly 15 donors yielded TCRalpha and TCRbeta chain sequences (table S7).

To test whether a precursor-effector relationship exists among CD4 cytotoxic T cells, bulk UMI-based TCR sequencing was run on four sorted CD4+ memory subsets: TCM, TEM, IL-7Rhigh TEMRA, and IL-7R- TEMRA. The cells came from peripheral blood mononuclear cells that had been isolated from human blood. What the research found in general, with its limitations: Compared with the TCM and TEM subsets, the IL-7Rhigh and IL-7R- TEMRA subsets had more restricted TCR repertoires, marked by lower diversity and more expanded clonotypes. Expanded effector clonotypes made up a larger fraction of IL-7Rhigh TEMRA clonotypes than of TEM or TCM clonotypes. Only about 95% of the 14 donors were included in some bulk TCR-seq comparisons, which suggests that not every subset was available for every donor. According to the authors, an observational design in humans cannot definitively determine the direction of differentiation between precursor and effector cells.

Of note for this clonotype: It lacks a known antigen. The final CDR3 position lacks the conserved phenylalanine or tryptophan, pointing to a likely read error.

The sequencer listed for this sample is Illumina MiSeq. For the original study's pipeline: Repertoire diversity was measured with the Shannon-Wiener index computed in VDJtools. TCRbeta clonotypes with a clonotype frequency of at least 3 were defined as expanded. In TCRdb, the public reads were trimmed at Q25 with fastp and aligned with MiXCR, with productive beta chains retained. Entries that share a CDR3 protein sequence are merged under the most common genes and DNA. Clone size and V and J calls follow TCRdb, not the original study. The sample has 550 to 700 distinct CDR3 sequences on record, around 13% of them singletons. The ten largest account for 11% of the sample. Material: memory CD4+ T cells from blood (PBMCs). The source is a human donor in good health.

The CDR3: CASSFNVWLAGEVAYEQYY. The base sequence is TGTGCCAGCAGCTTTAATGTTTGGCTAGCGGGAGAAGTAGCCTACGAGCAGTACTAC. The sequence is built from TRBV7-9 and TRBJ2-7, with 10 central nucleotides matching TRBD2. Trimmed from V: 3 bases; trimmed from J: 2 bases; junction bases lacking a gene match: 16. The length of the CDR3 is 19 amino acids, counting both ends. This entry keeps only the CDR3 DNA: 57 bases, framed from base 1. The germline V gene (reference sequence) gives CDR1 as SEHNR and CDR2 as FQNEAQ.